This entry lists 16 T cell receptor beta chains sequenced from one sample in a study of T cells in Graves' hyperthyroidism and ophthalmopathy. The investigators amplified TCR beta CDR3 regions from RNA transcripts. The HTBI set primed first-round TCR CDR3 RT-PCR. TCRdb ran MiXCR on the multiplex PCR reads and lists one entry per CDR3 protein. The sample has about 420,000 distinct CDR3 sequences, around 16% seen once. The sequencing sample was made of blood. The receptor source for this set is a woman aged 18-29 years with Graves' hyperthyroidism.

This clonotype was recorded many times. The CDR3 nucleotides are TGTGCCAGCAGCCATCCCTCCTACAATGAGCAGTTCTTC. It encodes CASSHPSYNEQFF. The gene calls are TRBV7-2 and TRBJ2-1, with unresolved D. In germline, CDR1 is SGHTA, CDR2 FQGNSA. Trimming removed 5 bases at V and 0 bases at J, with 5 bases between. The CDR3 is 13 residues long.

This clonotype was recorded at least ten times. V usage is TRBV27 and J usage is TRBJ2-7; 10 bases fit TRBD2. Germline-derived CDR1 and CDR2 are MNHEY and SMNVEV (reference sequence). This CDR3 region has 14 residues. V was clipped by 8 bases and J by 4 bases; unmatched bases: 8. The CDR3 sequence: CASGLAGVGYEQYF. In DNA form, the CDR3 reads TGTGCCAGCGGGCTAGCGGGAGTGGGGTACGAGCAGTACTTC.

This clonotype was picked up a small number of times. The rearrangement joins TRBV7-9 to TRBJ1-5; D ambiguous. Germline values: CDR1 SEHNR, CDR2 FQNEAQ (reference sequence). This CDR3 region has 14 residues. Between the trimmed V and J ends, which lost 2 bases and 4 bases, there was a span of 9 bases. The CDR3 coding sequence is TGTGCCAGCAGCTTAAGGGTACGAAATCAGCCCCAGCATTTT. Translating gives CASSLRVRNQPQHF.

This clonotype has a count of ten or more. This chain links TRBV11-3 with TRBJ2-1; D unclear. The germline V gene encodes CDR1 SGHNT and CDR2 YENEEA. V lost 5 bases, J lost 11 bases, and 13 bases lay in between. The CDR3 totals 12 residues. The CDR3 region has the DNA TGTGCCAGCAGCCATACCCCGGGTAAGCAGTTCTTC. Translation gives CASSHTPGKQFF. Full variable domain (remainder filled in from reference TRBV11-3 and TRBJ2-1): EAGVVQSPRYKIIEKKQPVAFWCNPISGHNTLYWYLQNLGQGPELLIRYENEEAVDDSQLPKDRFSAERLKGVDSTLKIQPAELGDSAVYLCASSHTPGKQFFGPGTRLTVL.

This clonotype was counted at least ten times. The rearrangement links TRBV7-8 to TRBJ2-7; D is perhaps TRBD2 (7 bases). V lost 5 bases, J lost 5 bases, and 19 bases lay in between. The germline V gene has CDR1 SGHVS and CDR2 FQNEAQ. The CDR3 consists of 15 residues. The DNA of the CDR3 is TGTGCCAGCAGCCTGCTCTTGGGAGGGGGTAACGAGCAGTACTTC. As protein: CASSLLLGGGNEQYF.

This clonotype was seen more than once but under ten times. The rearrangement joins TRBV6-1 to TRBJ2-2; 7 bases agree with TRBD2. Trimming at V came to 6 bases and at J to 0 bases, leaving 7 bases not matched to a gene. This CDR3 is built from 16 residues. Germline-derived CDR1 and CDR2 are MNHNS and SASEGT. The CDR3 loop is CASRPSGRANTGELFF. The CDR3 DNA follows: TGTGCCAGCAGACCCTCAGGGAGGGCGAACACCGGGGAGCTGTTTTTT.

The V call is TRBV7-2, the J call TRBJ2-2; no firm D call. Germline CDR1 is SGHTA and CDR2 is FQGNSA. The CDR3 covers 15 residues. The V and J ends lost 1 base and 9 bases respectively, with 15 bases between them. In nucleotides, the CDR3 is TGTGCCAGCAGCTTAGTTTTAGGCTTTGGTTGGGAGCTGTTTTTT. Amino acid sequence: CASSLVLGFGWELFF.

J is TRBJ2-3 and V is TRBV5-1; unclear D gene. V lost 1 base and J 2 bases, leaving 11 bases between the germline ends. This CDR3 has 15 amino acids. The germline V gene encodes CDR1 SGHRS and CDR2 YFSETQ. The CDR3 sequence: CASSLRSENTDTQYF. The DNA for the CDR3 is TGCGCCAGCAGCTTGAGGTCAGAGAACACAGATACGCAGTATTTT.

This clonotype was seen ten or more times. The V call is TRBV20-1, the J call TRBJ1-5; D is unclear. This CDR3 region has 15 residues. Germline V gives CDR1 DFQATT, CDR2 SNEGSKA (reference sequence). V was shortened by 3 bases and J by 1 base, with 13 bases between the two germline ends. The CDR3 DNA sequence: TGCAGTGCTAGTTTTGTCTCAGGCAGCAATCAGCCCCAGCATTTT. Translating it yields CSASFVSGSNQPQHF.

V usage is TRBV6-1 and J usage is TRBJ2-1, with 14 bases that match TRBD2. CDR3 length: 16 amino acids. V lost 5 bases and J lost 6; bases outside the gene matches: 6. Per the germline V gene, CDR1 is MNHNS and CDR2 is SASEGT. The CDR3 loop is CASSPPGLAGANEQFF. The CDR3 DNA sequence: TGTGCCAGCAGTCCTCCGGGACTAGCGGGGGCCAATGAGCAGTTCTTC.

This CDR3 is CASSGRRGSGHGYTF. The CDR3 bases are TGTGCCAGCAGCGGACGGCGGGGCTCGGGGCATGGCTACACCTTC. This chain uses TRBV9 with TRBJ1-2; perhaps TRBD1 as D (5 bases). V gave up 3 bases and J gave up 6 bases, with 18 bases separating them. Per germline, CDR1 SGDLS and CDR2 YYNGEE. The CDR3 totals 15 residues. The full variable domain, completed using reference TRBV9 and TRBJ1-2, is DSGVTQTPKHLITATGQRVTLRCSPRSGDLSVYWYQQSLDQGLQFLIQYYNGEERAKGNILERFSAQQFPDLHSELNLSSLELGDSALYFCASSGRRGSGHGYTFGSGTRLTVV.

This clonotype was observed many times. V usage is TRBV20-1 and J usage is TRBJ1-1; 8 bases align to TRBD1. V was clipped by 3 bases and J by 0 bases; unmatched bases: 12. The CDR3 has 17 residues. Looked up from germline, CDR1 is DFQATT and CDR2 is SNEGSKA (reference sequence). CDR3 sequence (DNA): TGCAGTGCTAGTGATCCCAGGGGGCCACCCATGAACACTGAAGCTTTCTTT. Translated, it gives CSASDPRGPPMNTEAFF.

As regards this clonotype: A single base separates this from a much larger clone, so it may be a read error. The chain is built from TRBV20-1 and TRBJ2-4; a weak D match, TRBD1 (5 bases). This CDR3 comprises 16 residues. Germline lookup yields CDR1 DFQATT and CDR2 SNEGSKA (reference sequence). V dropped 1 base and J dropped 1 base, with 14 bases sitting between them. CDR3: CSARGPWGAAKNIQYF. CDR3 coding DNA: TGCAGTGCTAGAGGACCATGGGGCGCCGCCAAAAACATTCAGTACTTC.

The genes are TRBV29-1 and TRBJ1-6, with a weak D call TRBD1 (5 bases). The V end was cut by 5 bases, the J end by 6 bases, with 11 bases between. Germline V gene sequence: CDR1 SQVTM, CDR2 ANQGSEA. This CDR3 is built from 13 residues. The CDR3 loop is CSVQQGSNSPLHF. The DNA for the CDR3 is TGCAGCGTTCAGCAGGGCTCTAATTCACCCCTCCACTTT. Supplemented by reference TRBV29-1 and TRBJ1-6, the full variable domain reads SAVISQKPSRDICQRGTSLTIQCQVDSQVTMMFWYRQQPGQSLTLIATANQGSEATYESGFVIDKFPISRPNLTFSTLTVSNMSPEDSSIYLCSVQQGSNSPLHFGNGTRLTVT.

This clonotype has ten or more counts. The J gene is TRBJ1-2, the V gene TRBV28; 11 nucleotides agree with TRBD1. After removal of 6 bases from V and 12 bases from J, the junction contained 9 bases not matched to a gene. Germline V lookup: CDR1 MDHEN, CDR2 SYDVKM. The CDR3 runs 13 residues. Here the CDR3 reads CASSPGTGGFDTF. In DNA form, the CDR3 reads TGTGCCAGCAGCCCCGGGACAGGGGGTTTTGACACCTTC.

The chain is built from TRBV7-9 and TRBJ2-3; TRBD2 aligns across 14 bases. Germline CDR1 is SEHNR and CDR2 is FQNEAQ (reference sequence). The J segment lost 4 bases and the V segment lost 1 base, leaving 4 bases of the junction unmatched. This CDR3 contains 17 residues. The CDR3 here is CASSLVGLAGGADTQYF. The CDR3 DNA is TGTGCCAGCAGCTTAGTTGGACTAGCGGGGGGCGCAGATACGCAGTATTTT. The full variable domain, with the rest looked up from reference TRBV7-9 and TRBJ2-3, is DTGVSQNPRHKITKRGQNVTFRCDPISEHNRLYWYRQTLGQGPEFLTYFQNEAQLEKSRLLSDRFSAERPKGSFSTLEIQRTEQGDSAMYLCASSLVGLAGGADTQYFGPGTRLTVL.